This note documents a single T cell receptor (beta chain) sequence. Its antigen is unknown. No quality values exist for individual bases; no much larger clone is one base distant. High-throughput TCRbeta CDR3 sequencing of frozen genomic DNA was performed by immunoSEQ, with PCR amplification, mapping, bias correction and internal controls included. Per the authors' processing: Only productive rearrangements were retained, with each unique TCRbeta sequence defined by its CDR3 nucleotide sequence together with its V and J gene. Donor-reactive sequences required at least 5-fold expansion in CFSE-low cells versus unstimulated pre-transplant cells and at least 0.01% frequency. Minimum frequency thresholds were set for each subject based on the unstimulated sample with the lowest template count, ensuring at least 90% detection power. Repertoire turnover was measured by Jensen-Shannon divergence between the top 1000 TCRbeta sequences post- and pre-transplant. Changes in detection of donor-reactive sequences were tested with two-sided Fisher's exact tests. TCRdb took this table from immuneACCESS and kept in-frame rearrangements with V and J called. Such tables lack part of the clones; where checked against another copy, unresolved V genes explain under half of the gap, and the rest is unexplained. The V and J calls and clone size were taken over from that table, and D and trimming were inferred from the DNA. This sample comprises about 11,000 clones, 71% of them detected only once. The ten biggest clones cover about 23% of the sample.

Unstimulated PBMCs, after thawing, were stained for CD3, CD4 and CD8 and then FACS-sorted into CD3+CD4+ and CD3+CD8+ populations. Each of the 8 studied subjects was randomized to immunosuppression withdrawal. The Qiagen DNeasy Blood and Tissue Kit was used for isolation of genomic DNA. Germline trimming amounts to 6 bases on V and 2 bases on J, with 10 as the count of junction bases outside the gene matches. The CDR3 goes from the cysteine to the phenylalanine over 18 residues. Only CDR3 DNA is held: 54 bases, read in frame from base 1. CDR1 SEHNR and CDR2 FQNEAQ are derived from the germline V gene (reference sequence). This sample was included in a study of T cell clones after liver transplantation (dated by TCRdb to about 2019). With regard to the full study: Samples were obtained from ITN030ST, a randomized trial in which withdrawal of immunosuppression was attempted within 2 years of liver transplantation. The subjects received no induction therapy and were kept on standard immunosuppression until randomization at 12-24 months post-transplant. To count as tolerant, a recipient had to stay completely off immunosuppression for at least one year without liver enzymes climbing beyond twice the upper limit of normal. Donor-reactive T cell clones were identified using TCRbeta sequencing after a pre-transplant mixed lymphocyte reaction and were then followed in post-transplant blood. A cohort of 8 liver transplant recipients was studied, of whom 3 were classified as tolerant and 5 as non-tolerant. Three of the eight recipients were HCV-positive; the others were transplanted for non-autoimmune, non-viral indications. Blood samples were collected pre-transplant, pre-randomization before withdrawal, and post-randomization after either full withdrawal or failed withdrawal. Third party-reactive TCRbeta sequences from pre-transplant MLRs were also identified as an antigen-independent comparator for donor-reactive sequences. Study-level results and caveats: Low numbers of available donor cells limited the measurable donor-reactive repertoire in a couple of subjects. Because of small, heterogeneous patient numbers and non-standardized post-transplant time points, the conclusions were only preliminary. Donor-reactive sequences declined more than third party-reactive ones, suggesting partial antigen-specific deletion unrelated to withdrawal success. In most of the 8 subjects, regardless of tolerance or HCV status, circulating donor-reactive CD4 TCRbeta sequences dropped significantly post-transplant. Because no allograft tissue specimens were available, donor-reactive T cells may have migrated into the graft instead of being deleted. Once repertoire turnover was taken into account, donor-reactive detection showed a significant reduction for CD4 in 7 of 8 subjects and for CD8 in 8 of 8.

The rearrangement joined TRBV7-9 to TRBJ2-3, with 14 junctional bases fitting TRBD2. This sample comprised CD4+ T cells from blood, obtained nearly 33 months after liver transplant. This receptor was identified in a human patient who received a liver transplant. Some T cells may originate with the graft donor following a transplant. The nucleotides are TGTGCCAGCAGGAACACCGTGACTAGCGGGGGGGCCACAGATACGCAGTATTTT. Protein translation: CASRNTVTSGGATDTQYF. Beyond the CDR3, the reference TRBV7-9 and TRBJ2-3 genes provide the residues; the full variable domain reads: DTGVSQNPRHKITKRGQNVTFRCDPISEHNRLYWYRQTLGQGPEFLTYFQNEAQLEKSRLLSDRFSAERPKGSFSTLEIQRTEQGDSAMYLCASRNTVTSGGATDTQYFGPGTRLTVL.